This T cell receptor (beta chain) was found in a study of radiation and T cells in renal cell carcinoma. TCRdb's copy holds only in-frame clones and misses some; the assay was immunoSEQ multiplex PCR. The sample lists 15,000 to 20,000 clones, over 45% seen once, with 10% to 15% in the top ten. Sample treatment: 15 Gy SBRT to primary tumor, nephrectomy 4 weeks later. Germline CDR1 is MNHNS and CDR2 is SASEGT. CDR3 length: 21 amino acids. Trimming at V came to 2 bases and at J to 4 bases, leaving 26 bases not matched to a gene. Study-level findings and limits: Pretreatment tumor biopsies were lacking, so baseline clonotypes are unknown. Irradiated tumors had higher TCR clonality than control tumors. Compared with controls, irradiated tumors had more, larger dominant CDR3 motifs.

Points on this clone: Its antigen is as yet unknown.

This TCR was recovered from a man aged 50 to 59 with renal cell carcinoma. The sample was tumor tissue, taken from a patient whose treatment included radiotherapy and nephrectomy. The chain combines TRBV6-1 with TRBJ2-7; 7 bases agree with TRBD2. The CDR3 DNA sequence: TGTGCCAGCAGTGAAAGGGGAGGGTACACCTGGGGGGTGTTGATACCGTACGAGCAGTACTTC. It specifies CASSERGGYTWGVLIPYEQYF.